This T cell receptor beta chain originates from a study of metastatic and nonmetastatic thyroid tumors (dated by TCRdb to 2018 to 2020). Turning to the overall study: The researchers compared repertoires between peripheral blood samples and tumor or nodule tissue samples from patients with malignant or benign thyroid disease.

Before undergoing thyroid surgery, none of the patients had been given any kind of treatment. Using T-cell receptor beta sequencing, the study looked back at clinical samples from patients collected from about 2011 to 2018. The paper as a whole reports these results and caveats: In both blood and tumor samples, malignant tumors were reported to have significantly higher TCR beta diversity than benign nodules.

Libraries were made using PCR. Sequencing used an Illumina HiSeq 4000. The TCR beta-chain CDR3 region of each patient was profiled by high-throughput sequencing. Per the authors' processing: The researchers built a classifier to tell apart papillary thyroid cancer patients with distant metastasis, based on CDR3 differences among clinicopathological groups. The Shannon index was used to measure repertoire diversity, and the Morisita-Horn index was used to measure how similar tumor and blood repertoires were. The raw public data were reprocessed by TCRdb itself: fastp quality trimming at Q25, MiXCR clonotype calling, in-frame beta chains only. The authors' filters were not applied to this entry. Within this sample are around 34,000 clones, with around 23% of them counted one time only. Less than 4% of the sample is held by the ten biggest clonotypes. Reading from cysteine to phenylalanine, the CDR3 counts 15 amino acids. Only CDR3 DNA remains: 45 bases, in frame from the first base. The germline V gene encodes CDR1 SGDLS and CDR2 YYNGEE. V lost 0 bases and J lost 10 bases, and the count of bases not matched to a germline gene is 7.

A note on this clone: The antigen this receptor binds is unknown. Nothing much larger sits one base from this clone, and base qualities are not available.

The TCR sequence derives from a male donor with papillary thyroid cancer or a benign thyroid nodule (not recorded which). Some clones in this sample may be carry-over from other donors' samples. Sequenced sample: tumor tissue. The receptor chain draws on TRBV9 and TRBJ1-6, with 7 bases matching TRBD1. In nucleotides, the sequence is TGTGCCAGCAGCGTAGGAGACAGGGATTACTCACCCCTCCACTTT. Protein translation: CASSVGDRDYSPLHF.